This paragraph covers one T cell receptor beta chain sequence. Other nucleotide sequences in the sample specify the same CDR3. The data are from a study of Ad26.COV2.S vaccination and SARS-CoV-2 variants. Clones were read by immunoSEQ multiplex PCR, and TCRdb kept only the in-frame ones, dropping some. The sample has roughly 410,000 clones, 80% to 90% seen once; the top ten hold 7.4%. Germline loops: CDR1 SQVTM, CDR2 ANQGSEA. The CDR3 is made up of 13 amino acids. Trimming cost V 2 bases and J 2 bases, with 9 bases left between them. Treatment denoted: roughly 18 received Ad26.COV2.S at low or high dose, single or two shots; about 5 received placebo; per-sample allocation not given. Samples came from day 63 after the first vaccine or placebo injection.

Specimen: peripheral blood, collected in a trial of Ad26.COV2.S vaccine versus placebo. V gene TRBV29-1 combines with J gene TRBJ1-1; the D gene is possibly TRBD1 (5 bases). The receptor was isolated from a person between 18 and 65 years old who received the Ad26.COV2.S COVID-19 vaccine or a placebo. CDR3 sequence: CSVERGVNTEAFF. The CDR3, as DNA: TGCAGCGTTGAAAGAGGGGTAAACACTGAAGCTTTCTTT.